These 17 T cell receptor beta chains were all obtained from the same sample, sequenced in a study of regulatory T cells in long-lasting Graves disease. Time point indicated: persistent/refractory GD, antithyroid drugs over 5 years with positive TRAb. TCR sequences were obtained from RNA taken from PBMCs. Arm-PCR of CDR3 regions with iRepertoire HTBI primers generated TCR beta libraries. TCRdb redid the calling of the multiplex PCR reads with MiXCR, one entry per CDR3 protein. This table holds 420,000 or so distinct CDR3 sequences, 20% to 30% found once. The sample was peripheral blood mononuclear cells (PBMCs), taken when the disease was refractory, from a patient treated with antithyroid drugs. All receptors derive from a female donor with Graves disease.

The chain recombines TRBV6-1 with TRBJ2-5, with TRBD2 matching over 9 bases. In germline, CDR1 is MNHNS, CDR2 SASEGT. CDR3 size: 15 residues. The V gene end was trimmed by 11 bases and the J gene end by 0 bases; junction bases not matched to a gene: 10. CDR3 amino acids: CAGSSSGMYQETQYF. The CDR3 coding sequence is TGTGCCGGCTCTTCTAGCGGGATGTACCAAGAGACCCAGTACTTC.

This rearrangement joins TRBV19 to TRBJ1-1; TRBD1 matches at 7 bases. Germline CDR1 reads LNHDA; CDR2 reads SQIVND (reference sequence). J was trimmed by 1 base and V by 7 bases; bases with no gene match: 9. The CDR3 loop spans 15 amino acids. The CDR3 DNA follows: TGTGCCAGTACCCTCCCGGGGACAGAGAACACTGAAGCTTTCTTT. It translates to CASTLPGTENTEAFF.

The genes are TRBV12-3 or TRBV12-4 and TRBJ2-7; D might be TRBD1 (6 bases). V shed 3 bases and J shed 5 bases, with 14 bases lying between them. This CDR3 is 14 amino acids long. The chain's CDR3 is CASSLTGGWNEQYF. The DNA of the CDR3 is TGTGCCAGCAGTTTGACAGGTGGTTGGAACGAGCAGTACTTC.

The CDR3 loop is CASSSDQVSSQPQHF. The CDR3 DNA reads as TGTGCCAGCAGTTCCGACCAGGTTTCGTCTCAGCCCCAGCATTTT. This chain joins TRBV12-3 or TRBV12-4 and TRBJ1-5; D not resolved. This CDR3 contains 15 residues. V lost 4 bases and J lost 6, with 16 bases in between.

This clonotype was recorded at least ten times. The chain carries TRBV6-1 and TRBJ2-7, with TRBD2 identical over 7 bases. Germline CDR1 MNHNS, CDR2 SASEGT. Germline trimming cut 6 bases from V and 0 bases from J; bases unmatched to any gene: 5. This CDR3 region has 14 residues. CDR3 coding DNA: TGTGCCAGCAGAATAGCGGGTGCCTCCTACGAGCAGTACTTC. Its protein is CASRIAGASYEQYF.

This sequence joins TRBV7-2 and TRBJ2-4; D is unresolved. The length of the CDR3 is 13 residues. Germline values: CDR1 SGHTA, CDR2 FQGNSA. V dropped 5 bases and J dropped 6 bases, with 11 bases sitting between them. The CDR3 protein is CASSPGGINIQYF. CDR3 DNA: TGTGCCAGCAGCCCCGGCGGCATAAACATTCAGTACTTC.

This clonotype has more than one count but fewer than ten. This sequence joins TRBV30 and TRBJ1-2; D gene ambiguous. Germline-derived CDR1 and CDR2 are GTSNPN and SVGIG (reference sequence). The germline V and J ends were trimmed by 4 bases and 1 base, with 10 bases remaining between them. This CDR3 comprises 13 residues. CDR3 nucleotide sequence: TGTGCCTGGACTTCCCTTGTTAACTATGGCTACACCTTC. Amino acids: CAWTSLVNYGYTF.

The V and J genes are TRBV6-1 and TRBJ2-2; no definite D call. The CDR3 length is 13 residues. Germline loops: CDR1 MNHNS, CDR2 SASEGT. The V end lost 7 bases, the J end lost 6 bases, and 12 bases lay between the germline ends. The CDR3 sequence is CASTDSGPGELFF. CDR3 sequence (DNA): TGTGCCAGCACCGACTCGGGCCCCGGGGAGCTGTTTTTT.

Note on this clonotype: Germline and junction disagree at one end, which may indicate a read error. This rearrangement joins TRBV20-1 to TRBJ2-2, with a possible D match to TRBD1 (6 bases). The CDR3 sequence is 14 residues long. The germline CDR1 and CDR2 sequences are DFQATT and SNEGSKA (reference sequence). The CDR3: CGATRDILGGELFF. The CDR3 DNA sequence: TGCGGTGCTACCAGGGACATTCTTGGCGGGGAGCTGTTTTTT.

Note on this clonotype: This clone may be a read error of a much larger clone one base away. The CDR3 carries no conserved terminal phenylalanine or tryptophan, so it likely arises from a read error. CDR3 protein: CASSFNTANTEAFL. DNA of the CDR3: TGTGCCAGCAGTTTTAATACAGCGAACACTGAAGCTTTCCTT. J is TRBJ1-1 and V is TRBV12-3 or TRBV12-4; D is undetermined. CDR3 length: 14 amino acids. V dropped 3 bases and J dropped 1 base, with 9 bases sitting between them.

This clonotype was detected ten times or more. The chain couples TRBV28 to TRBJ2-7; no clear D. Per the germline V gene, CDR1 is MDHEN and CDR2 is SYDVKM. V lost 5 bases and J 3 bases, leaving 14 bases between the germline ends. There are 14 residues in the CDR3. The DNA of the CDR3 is TGTGCCAGCAGTAAACCGGCTCACAACTACGAGCAGTACTTC. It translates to CASSKPAHNYEQYF.

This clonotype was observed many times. In nucleotides, the CDR3 is TGTGCCAGCAGCTCTCAAAACTATGGCTACACCTTC. Translated: CASSSQNYGYTF. The chain employs TRBV28 and TRBJ1-2; D uncertain. The germline V gene encodes CDR1 MDHEN and CDR2 SYDVKM. This CDR3 contains 12 residues. V dropped 6 bases and J dropped 2 bases, with 7 bases sitting between them.

CDR3: CASSTGDGQHNSPLHF. The CDR3 DNA follows: TGTGCCAGCAGCACCGGGGACGGACAACATAATTCACCCCTCCACTTT. The chain combines TRBV13 with TRBJ1-6; tentative D call: TRBD1 (5 bases). The CDR3 contains 16 residues. Per germline, CDR1 PRHDT and CDR2 FYEKMQ (reference sequence). V lost 5 bases, J lost 5 bases, and 16 bases lay in between.

CDR3 sequence reads: CASTPTSAGTQYF. DNA of the CDR3: TGTGCCAGCACCCCGACTTCCGCTGGGACCCAGTACTTC. This rearrangement joins TRBV7-9 to TRBJ2-5; no clear D gene. The germline gives CDR1 SEHNR, CDR2 FQNEAQ (reference sequence). The CDR3 loop spans 13 amino acids. Deletions cut 7 bases from V and 7 bases from J, with 16 bases between.

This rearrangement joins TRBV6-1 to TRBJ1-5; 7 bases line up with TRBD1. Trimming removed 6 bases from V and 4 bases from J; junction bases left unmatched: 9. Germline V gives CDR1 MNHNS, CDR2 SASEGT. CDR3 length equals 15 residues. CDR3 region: CASRQTGKNNQPQHF. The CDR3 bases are TGTGCCAGCAGGCAGACAGGGAAAAATAATCAGCCCCAGCATTTT.

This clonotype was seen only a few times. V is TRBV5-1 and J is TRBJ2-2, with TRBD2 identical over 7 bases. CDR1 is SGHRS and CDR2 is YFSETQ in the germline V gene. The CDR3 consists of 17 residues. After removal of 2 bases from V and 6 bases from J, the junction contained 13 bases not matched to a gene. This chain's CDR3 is CASSLGRGSPTAGELFF. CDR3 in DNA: TGCGCCAGCAGCTTAGGTCGCGGGAGCCCGACGGCCGGGGAGCTGTTTTTT.

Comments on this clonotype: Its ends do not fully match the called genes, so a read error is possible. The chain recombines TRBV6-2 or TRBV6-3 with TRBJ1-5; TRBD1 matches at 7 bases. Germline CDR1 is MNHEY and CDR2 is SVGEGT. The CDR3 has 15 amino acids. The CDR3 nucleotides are TGTGCCGGCAGCTTAAACAGGGGTGGCAATCAGCCCCAGCATTTT. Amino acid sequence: CAGSLNRGGNQPQHF.